This record concerns one T cell receptor beta chain sequence. Its antigen is not identified. The data were taken from a study of cytomegalovirus exposure and HLA in healthy donors. Study summary: Early release data held 75 million to 90 million unique TCRs from HLA-typed donors. Points from the study as a whole: In a later analysis, parvovirus B19, influenza, CMV and Epstein-Barr virus appeared linked to several top co-occurrence clusters.

The CDR3 sequence is 17 residues long. The ends lost 4 bases at V and 3 bases at J; junction bases unmatched: 8. From germline, CDR1 is ENHRY and CDR2 SYGVKD. Donors had nominal health at sampling but likely had unrecorded immune exposures. Use of 60 Vbeta and 13 Jbeta primers characterized the PCR. Using immunoSEQ multiplex PCR, the repertoire was profiled, and TCRdb retains in-frame clones only, with some absent. The sample gives 95,000 to 150,000 clones, around three quarters of which show up once; 3.5% to 4% is in the top ten. The sequence came from a human donor in good health. The specimen sequenced was PBMCs. The gene calls are TRBV10-3 and TRBJ2-1; TRBD2 aligns across 11 bases. Here the CDR3 reads CAISGLAGGTFYNEQFF. The CDR3, as DNA: TGTGCCATCAGTGGCCTAGCGGGAGGAACTTTCTACAATGAGCAGTTCTTC.